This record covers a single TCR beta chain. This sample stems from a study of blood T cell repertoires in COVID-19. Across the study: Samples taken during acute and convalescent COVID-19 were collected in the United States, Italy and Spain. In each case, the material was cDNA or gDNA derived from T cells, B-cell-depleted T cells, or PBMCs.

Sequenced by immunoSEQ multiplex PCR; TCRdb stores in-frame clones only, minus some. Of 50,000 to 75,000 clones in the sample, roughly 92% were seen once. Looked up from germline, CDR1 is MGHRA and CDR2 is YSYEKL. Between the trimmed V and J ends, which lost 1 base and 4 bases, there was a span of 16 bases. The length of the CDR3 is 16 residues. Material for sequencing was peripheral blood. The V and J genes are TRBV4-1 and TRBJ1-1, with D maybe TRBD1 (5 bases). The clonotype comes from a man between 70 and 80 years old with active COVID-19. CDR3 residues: CASSQALGYQGTEAFF. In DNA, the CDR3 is TGCGCCAGCAGCCAAGCCCTGGGCTACCAGGGCACTGAAGCTTTCTTT.